This is a list of T cell receptor beta chains from one sample in a study of T-cell reconstitution after alpha-beta-depleted transplantation in children. Via MiXCR, TCRdb re-called the PCR reads, giving one row per CDR3 protein. In the table there are over 200,000 distinct CDR3 sequences, roughly 10% of which are singletons. The specimen comprised PBMCs, sampled before TCRalphabeta/CD19-depleted stem cell transplant. These receptors were obtained from a child less than two years old with acute myeloid leukemia, due to receive a stem cell transplant. CDR3s include the opening cysteine and the closing phenylalanine or tryptophan. D genes are given only for firm matches. The size of a clone is reported for some rows only, either as once, few or many, or as a class for expanded clones.

CDR3 DNA: TGCAGTGCCCCGGACAGGCGCTCTGGAAACACCATATATTTT
CDR3 protein: CSAPDRRSGNTIYF
clone size: many
J gene: TRBJ1-3
V gene: TRBV20-1
D gene: TRBD1

CDR3 DNA: TGTGCCAGCAGTTACCCCTTAGCGGGAGGGCCTCAGGGGGGTTACAATGAGCAGTTCTTC
CDR3 protein: CASSYPLAGGPQGGYNEQFF
clone size: many
J gene: TRBJ2-1
V gene: TRBV6-2/TRBV6-3
D gene: TRBD2

CDR3 DNA: TGTGCCAGCAGTTACGTGGGACAGGTCCCCCCAGACACAGATACGCAGTATTTT
CDR3 protein: CASSYVGQVPPDTDTQYF
clone size: many
J gene: TRBJ2-3
V gene: TRBV6-5
D gene: TRBD1

CDR3 DNA: TGTGCCACCAACGCTGGCGGAAACACTGAAGCTTTCTTT
CDR3 protein: CATNAGGNTEAFF
clone size: many
J gene: TRBJ1-1
V gene: TRBV24-1
D gene: -

CDR3 DNA: TGCAGTGCTCAGAGAGTCGGGGATGCCGGGGAGCTGTTTTTT
CDR3 protein: CSAQRVGDAGELFF
clone size: many
J gene: TRBJ2-2
V gene: TRBV20-1
D gene: -

CDR3 DNA: TGCAGTGCTAGAGCTCAGACAGATACGCAGTATTTT
CDR3 protein: CSARAQTDTQYF
clone size: many
J gene: TRBJ2-3
V gene: TRBV20-1
D gene: -

CDR3 DNA: TGTGCCAGCAGTTCTAGCGGAATTCCTACAGATACGCAGTATTTT
CDR3 protein: CASSSSGIPTDTQYF
clone size: many
J gene: TRBJ2-3
V gene: TRBV12-3/TRBV12-4
D gene: TRBD2

CDR3 DNA: TGTGCCAGCATCTCATACCGGGATACGCAGTATTTT
CDR3 protein: CASISYRDTQYF
clone size: many
J gene: TRBJ2-3
V gene: TRBV28
D gene: -

CDR3 DNA: TGTGCCACCTGGGCGCAGCGGGAGCCCTCCCCGGAGAGCACAGATACGCAGTATTTT
CDR3 protein: CATWAQREPSPESTDTQYF
clone size: -
J gene: TRBJ2-3
V gene: TRBV27
D gene: TRBD2

CDR3 DNA: TGCAGTGCTAGAAAAGGGGACTTGGGGACAGATACGCAGTATTTT
CDR3 protein: CSARKGDLGTDTQYF
clone size: many
J gene: TRBJ2-3
V gene: TRBV20-1
D gene: -

CDR3 DNA: TGCAGCGCAGCTAAACAGGGGAGGGCTGAAGCTTTCTTT
CDR3 protein: CSAAKQGRAEAFF
clone size: many
J gene: TRBJ1-1
V gene: TRBV29-1
D gene: TRBD1

CDR3 DNA: TGCAGTGCCCCGCAGGCGGGATACCAACGAGGGACCCAGTACTTC
CDR3 protein: CSAPQAGYQRGTQYF
clone size: -
J gene: TRBJ2-5
V gene: TRBV20-1
D gene: -

CDR3 DNA: TGTGCCAGCTCACCTGGGGGATTGAGGCAAGAGACCCAGTACTTC
CDR3 protein: CASSPGGLRQETQYF
clone size: many
J gene: TRBJ2-5
V gene: TRBV18
D gene: -

CDR3 DNA: TGTGCCATCGACCCCATGGGGGCTCATCAAGAGTCTTATAGCAATCAGCCCCAGCATTTT
CDR3 protein: CAIDPMGAHQESYSNQPQHF
clone size: few
J gene: TRBJ1-5
V gene: TRBV10-3
D gene: -

CDR3 DNA: TGCAGTGCTAGGCGGGGGACTAGCGGGTTCGAGCAGTACTTC
CDR3 protein: CSARRGTSGFEQYF
clone size: many
J gene: TRBJ2-7
V gene: TRBV20-1
D gene: TRBD2

CDR3 DNA: TGTGCCAGCGGTTCCCTTGTCACAGATACGCAGTATTTT
CDR3 protein: CASGSLVTDTQYF
clone size: few
J gene: TRBJ2-3
V gene: TRBV6-5
D gene: -

CDR3 DNA: TGTGCCAGCAGCTCTAGTAGGGGGGATGAGCAGTTCTTC
CDR3 protein: CASSSSRGDEQFF
clone size: many
J gene: TRBJ2-1
V gene: TRBV7-6
D gene: -

CDR3 DNA: TGCGCCAGCAGCTTGTGGCTGAGCACAGATACGCAGTATTTT
CDR3 protein: CASSLWLSTDTQYF
clone size: many
J gene: TRBJ2-3
V gene: TRBV5-1
D gene: -

CDR3 DNA: TGCAGTGCTAGGAGGGTTCAAAGCCCTAACTATGGCTACACCTTC
CDR3 protein: CSARRVQSPNYGYTF
clone size: many
J gene: TRBJ1-2
V gene: TRBV20-1
D gene: -

CDR3 DNA: TGCGCCAGCAGCTTGGGAGACATTAATGAAAAACTGTTTTTT
CDR3 protein: CASSLGDINEKLFF
clone size: many
J gene: TRBJ1-4
V gene: TRBV5-1
D gene: -

CDR3 DNA: TGTGCCAGCAGCCGGGACTCGATGGGGGATACGCAGTATTTT
CDR3 protein: CASSRDSMGDTQYF
clone size: medium-sized
J gene: TRBJ2-3
V gene: TRBV12-3/TRBV12-4
D gene: -

CDR3 DNA: TGCGCCAGCAGCCAAGTCTCGGGGAAAGCATACGAGCAGTACTTC
CDR3 protein: CASSQVSGKAYEQYF
clone size: -
J gene: TRBJ2-7
V gene: TRBV4-3
D gene: -

CDR3 DNA: TGTGCCAGCAGTGAACAGGGGGCAGATACGCAGTATTTT
CDR3 protein: CASSEQGADTQYF
clone size: many
J gene: TRBJ2-3
V gene: TRBV6-1
D gene: TRBD1

CDR3 DNA: TGTGCCAGCAACGGGGTTGGCGGGGAGCTGTTTTTT
CDR3 protein: CASNGVGGELFF
clone size: many
J gene: TRBJ2-2
V gene: TRBV28
D gene: -

CDR3 DNA: TGTGCCAGCAGTTTAGCAACCGTCTATGGCTACACCTTC
CDR3 protein: CASSLATVYGYTF
clone size: many
J gene: TRBJ1-2
V gene: TRBV12-3/TRBV12-4
D gene: -

CDR3 DNA: TGTGCTAGTGGTTTGGTAGGGAGGGACAGGGAAAATGAGCAGTTCTTC
CDR3 protein: CASGLVGRDRENEQFF
clone size: -
J gene: TRBJ2-1
V gene: TRBV12-5
D gene: TRBD1

CDR3 DNA: TGCGCCAGCAGCCTGGGACAGCCCGCAACTAATGAAAAACTGTTTTTT
CDR3 protein: CASSLGQPATNEKLFF
clone size: many
J gene: TRBJ1-4
V gene: TRBV5-1
D gene: TRBD1

CDR3 DNA: TGCGCCAGCAGCTCGGCCGGGACAGGGATGAACACTGAAGCTTTCTTT
CDR3 protein: CASSSAGTGMNTEAFF
clone size: many
J gene: TRBJ1-1
V gene: TRBV5-1
D gene: TRBD1

CDR3 DNA: TGTGCCAGCAGCTTAGATTGGGGACAAGAGACCCAGTACTTC
CDR3 protein: CASSLDWGQETQYF
clone size: many
J gene: TRBJ2-5
V gene: TRBV7-2
D gene: -

CDR3 DNA: TGCAGTGGGACACCTTATCTTTACGAGCAGTACTTC
CDR3 protein: CSGTPYLYEQYF
clone size: many
J gene: TRBJ2-7
V gene: TRBV20-1
D gene: -

CDR3 DNA: TGTGCCAGCGGTGGGGATCGGAGCAATCAGCCCCAGCATTTT
CDR3 protein: CASGGDRSNQPQHF
clone size: many
J gene: TRBJ1-5
V gene: TRBV2
D gene: -

CDR3 DNA: TGCAGCGTTGGACGGGATGGAGTGGAGGGGTCCTACAATGAGCAGTTCTTC
CDR3 protein: CSVGRDGVEGSYNEQFF
clone size: -
J gene: TRBJ2-1
V gene: TRBV29-1
D gene: -

CDR3 DNA: TGCAGTGCTAGAGATCGGCTAGCGGGGACCGTGACCCAGTACTTC
CDR3 protein: CSARDRLAGTVTQYF
clone size: -
J gene: TRBJ2-5
V gene: TRBV20-1
D gene: TRBD2

CDR3 DNA: TGTGCCAGCAGCTTATCGAGCGGGAGGGCCCGAAATGAGCAGTTCTTC
CDR3 protein: CASSLSSGRARNEQFF
clone size: few
J gene: TRBJ2-1
V gene: TRBV7-6
D gene: TRBD2

CDR3 DNA: TGTGCCAGCAGCCGAAATCCGGGACAGGGATCAGATACGCAGTATTTT
CDR3 protein: CASSRNPGQGSDTQYF
clone size: many
J gene: TRBJ2-3
V gene: TRBV7-8
D gene: TRBD1

CDR3 DNA: TGTGCCAGCAGCCCTCGCAGGGGGCATACTGAAGCTTTCTTT
CDR3 protein: CASSPRRGHTEAFF
clone size: many
J gene: TRBJ1-1
V gene: TRBV7-9
D gene: TRBD1

CDR3 DNA: TGTGCCAGCAGCTTAGACCTCGCCGGGGTCTACAATGAGCAGTTCTTC
CDR3 protein: CASSLDLAGVYNEQFF
clone size: many
J gene: TRBJ2-1
V gene: TRBV7-8
D gene: -

CDR3 DNA: TGCAGTGCTAGGGGACTAGCGGGGGTAAATGAGCAGTTCTTC
CDR3 protein: CSARGLAGVNEQFF
clone size: many
J gene: TRBJ2-1
V gene: TRBV20-1
D gene: TRBD2

CDR3 DNA: TGCGCCAGCAGCCGCATGACAGGGTTTGAAACTAATGAAAAACTGTTTTTT
CDR3 protein: CASSRMTGFETNEKLFF
clone size: many
J gene: TRBJ1-4
V gene: TRBV5-1
D gene: TRBD1

CDR3 DNA: TGTGCCAGCAGCTTGGCAGACTACAATGAGCAGTTCTTC
CDR3 protein: CASSLADYNEQFF
clone size: few
J gene: TRBJ2-1
V gene: TRBV11-3
D gene: -

CDR3 DNA: TGTGCCATCAGTGAGTCGAAACTAGCGGGACGCACAGATACGCAGTATTTT
CDR3 protein: CAISESKLAGRTDTQYF
clone size: many
J gene: TRBJ2-3
V gene: TRBV10-3
D gene: TRBD2

CDR3 DNA: TGTGCCAGCTCACCACTGAGGCCTTCCGAGGCCGTGAACACTGAAGCTTTCTTT
CDR3 protein: CASSPLRPSEAVNTEAFF
clone size: many
J gene: TRBJ1-1
V gene: TRBV18
D gene: -

CDR3 DNA: TGTGCCACCAGTGATCGGCAGCCGGAGGGGTTCAGTGAGCAGTTCTTC
CDR3 protein: CATSDRQPEGFSEQFF
clone size: many
J gene: TRBJ2-1
V gene: TRBV24-1
D gene: -

CDR3 DNA: TGCGCCAGCAGCCAAGAACGAGGTAGCGACTACGAGCAGTACTTC
CDR3 protein: CASSQERGSDYEQYF
clone size: many
J gene: TRBJ2-7
V gene: TRBV4-1
D gene: -

CDR3 DNA: TGTGCCAGCAGCTTAGAACGGGAGCGGGCTTTCTTT
CDR3 protein: CASSLERERAFF
clone size: many
J gene: TRBJ1-1
V gene: TRBV11-3
D gene: -

CDR3 DNA: TGTGCCAGCAGTGAGACAGGGAAGAGCACCGGGGAGCTGTTTTTT
CDR3 protein: CASSETGKSTGELFF
clone size: many
J gene: TRBJ2-2
V gene: TRBV6-1
D gene: TRBD1

CDR3 DNA: TGCGCCAGCAGTCCTAGCGGGAGGCCCACAGATACGCAGTATTTT
CDR3 protein: CASSPSGRPTDTQYF
clone size: many
J gene: TRBJ2-3
V gene: TRBV10-1
D gene: TRBD2